A selection of T cell receptor beta chains follows, all from one sample in a study of blood T cells in healthy people across ages. Each CDR3 protein is one row after TCRdb ran MiXCR on the 5' RACE reads. The sample holds fewer than 800,000 distinct CDR3 sequences, roughly 25% seen once. Another study also made use of these data, one on T cells of mothers and their children.

Input material: blood. These receptors were obtained from a boy aged 10-17 years in good health. The CDR3 runs from the conserved cysteine through the conserved F or W. The order of the fields is D gene, CDR3 length, J gene, clone size, V gene, CDR3 protein, CDR3 DNA. The D gene is left open where the match is weak. Size values are once, few and many counts, or a class for expanded clones, and some rows have none.

>-|15|TRBJ2-7|once|TRBV20-1
CSARDPGYPSYEQYF
TGCAGTGCTAGAGATCCAGGGTACCCCTCCTACGAGCAGTACTTC
>TRBD2|18|TRBJ2-3|-|TRBV6-1
CASRQLAGGPSSTDTQYF
TGTGCCAGCAGACAACTAGCGGGAGGGCCCTCTAGCACAGATACGCAGTATTTT
>TRBD2|16|TRBJ2-5|-|TRBV5-1
CASSLTASGTQETQYF
TGCGCCAGCAGCTTGACGGCTAGCGGCACCCAAGAGACCCAGTACTTC
>-|16|TRBJ2-4|few|TRBV5-1
CASSLVAGGTKNIQYF
TGCGCCAGCAGCTTGGTCGCAGGGGGGACCAAAAACATTCAGTACTTC
>-|11|TRBJ2-3|-|TRBV6-5
CASSDEDTQYF
TGTGCCAGCAGTGACGAGGATACGCAGTATTTT
>TRBD2|17|TRBJ2-5|-|TRBV14
CASSQETSSGAAKTQYF
TGTGCCAGCAGCCAAGAAACCTCTAGCGGGGCGGCAAAGACCCAGTACTTC
>-|13|TRBJ1-4|few|TRBV9
CASSVGDDEKLFF
TGTGCCAGCAGCGTAGGGGACGATGAAAAACTGTTTTTT
>-|15|TRBJ2-7|-|TRBV5-1
CASSSGLREFDEQYF
TGCGCCAGCAGCTCGGGGCTGAGGGAGTTCGACGAGCAGTACTTC
>TRBD1|14|TRBJ2-1|-|TRBV20-1
CSAIGTASYNEQFF
TGCAGTGCGATCGGGACAGCCTCCTACAATGAGCAGTTCTTC
>TRBD1|14|TRBJ2-2|few|TRBV5-1
CASSQSQGNGELFF
TGCGCCAGCAGCCAATCACAGGGGAACGGGGAGCTGTTTTTT